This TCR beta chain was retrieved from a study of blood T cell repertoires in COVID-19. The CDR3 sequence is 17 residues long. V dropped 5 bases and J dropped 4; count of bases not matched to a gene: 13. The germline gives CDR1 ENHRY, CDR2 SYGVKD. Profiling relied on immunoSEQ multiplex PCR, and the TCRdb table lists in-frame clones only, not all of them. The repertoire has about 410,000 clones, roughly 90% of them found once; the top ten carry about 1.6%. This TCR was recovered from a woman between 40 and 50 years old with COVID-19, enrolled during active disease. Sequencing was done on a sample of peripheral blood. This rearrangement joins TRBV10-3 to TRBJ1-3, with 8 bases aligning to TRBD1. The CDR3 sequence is CAISTPLGTGWGNTIYF. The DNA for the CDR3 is TGTGCCATCAGTACGCCGTTAGGGACAGGCTGGGGAAACACCATATATTTT.